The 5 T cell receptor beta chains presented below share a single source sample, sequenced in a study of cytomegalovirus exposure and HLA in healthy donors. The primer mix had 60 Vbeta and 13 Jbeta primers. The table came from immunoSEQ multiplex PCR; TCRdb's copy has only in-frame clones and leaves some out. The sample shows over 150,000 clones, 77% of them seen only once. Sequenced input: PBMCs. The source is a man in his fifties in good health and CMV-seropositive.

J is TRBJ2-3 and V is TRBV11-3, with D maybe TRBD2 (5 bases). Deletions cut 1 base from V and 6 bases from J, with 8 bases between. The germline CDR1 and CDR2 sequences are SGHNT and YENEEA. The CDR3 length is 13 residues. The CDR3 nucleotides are TGTGCCAGCAGCTTAGGGGAGTTGGATACGCAGTATTTT. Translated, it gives CASSLGELDTQYF.

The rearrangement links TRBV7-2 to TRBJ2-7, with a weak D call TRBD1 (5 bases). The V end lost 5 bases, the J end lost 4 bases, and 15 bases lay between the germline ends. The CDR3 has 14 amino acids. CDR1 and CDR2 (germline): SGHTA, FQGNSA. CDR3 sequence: CASSPGRTRYEQYF. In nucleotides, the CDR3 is TGTGCCAGCAGCCCAGGGCGTACGCGATACGAGCAGTACTTC.

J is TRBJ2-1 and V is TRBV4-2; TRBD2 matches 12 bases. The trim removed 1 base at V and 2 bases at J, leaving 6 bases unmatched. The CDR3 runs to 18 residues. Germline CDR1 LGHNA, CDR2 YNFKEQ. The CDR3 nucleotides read TGTGCCAGCAGCCAAGTCCCGGGACTAGCGGGCCCCTACAATGAGCAGTTCTTC. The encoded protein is CASSQVPGLAGPYNEQFF.

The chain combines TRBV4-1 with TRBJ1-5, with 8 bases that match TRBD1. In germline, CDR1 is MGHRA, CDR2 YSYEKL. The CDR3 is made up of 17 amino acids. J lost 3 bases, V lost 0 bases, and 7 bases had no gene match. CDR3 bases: TGCGCCAGCAGCCAAGATCCCGACAGGGGCGTCAATCAGCCCCAGCATTTT. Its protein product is CASSQDPDRGVNQPQHF.

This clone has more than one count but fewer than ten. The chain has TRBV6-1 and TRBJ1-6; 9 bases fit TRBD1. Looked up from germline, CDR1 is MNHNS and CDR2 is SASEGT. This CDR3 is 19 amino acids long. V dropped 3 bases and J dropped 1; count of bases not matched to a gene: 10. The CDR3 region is CASSDPMNRGLSYNSPLHF. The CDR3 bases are TGTGCCAGCAGTGATCCCATGAACAGGGGGCTGTCCTATAATTCACCCCTCCACTTT.